The T cell receptor beta chain under discussion was sequenced for a study of cytomegalovirus exposure and HLA in healthy donors. Whole-study context: Out of 170 million or so T cells, an earlier analysis found fewer than 140 million unique TCR beta sequences in total. Study-level findings and limits: As a later analysis showed, a missense DCLRE1C variant was linked to trimming of TCR beta V- and J-genes.

A word on this clone: Its specificity is unknown.

Amplification used 60 Vbeta primers and 13 Jbeta primers. Some clones are missing from TCRdb's copy, which holds only in-frame ones; the method was immunoSEQ multiplex PCR. The sample lists fewer than 140,000 clones; about 75% were seen once. The CDR3 has 14 residues. The trim removed 4 bases at V and 5 bases at J, leaving 5 bases unmatched. CDR1 and CDR2 (germline): SQVTM, ANQGSEA. This sequence originates from a man in his forties in good health and CMV-seronegative. The sequenced sample was PBMCs. The chain links TRBV29-1 to TRBJ1-1; 12 nucleotides line up with TRBD1. Here the CDR3 reads CSVGDRGRRTEAFF. CDR3 nucleotides: TGCAGCGTTGGGGACAGGGGGCGACGAACTGAAGCTTTCTTT.